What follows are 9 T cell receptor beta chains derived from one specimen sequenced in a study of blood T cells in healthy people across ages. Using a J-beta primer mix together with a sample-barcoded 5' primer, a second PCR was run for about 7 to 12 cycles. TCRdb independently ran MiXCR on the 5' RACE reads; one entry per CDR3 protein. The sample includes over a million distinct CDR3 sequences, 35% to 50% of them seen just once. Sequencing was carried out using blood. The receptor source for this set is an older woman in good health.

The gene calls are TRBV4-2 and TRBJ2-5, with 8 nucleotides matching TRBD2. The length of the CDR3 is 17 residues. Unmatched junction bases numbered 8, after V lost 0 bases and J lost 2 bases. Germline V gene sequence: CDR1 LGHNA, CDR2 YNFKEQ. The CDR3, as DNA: TGTGCCAGCAGCCAAGAGGGTCGGACTAGCCAACAAGAGACCCAGTACTTC. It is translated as CASSQEGRTSQQETQYF.

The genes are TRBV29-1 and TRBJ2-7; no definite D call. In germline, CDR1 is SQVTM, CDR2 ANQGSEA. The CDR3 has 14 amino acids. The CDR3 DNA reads TGCGGCGCCCTTGGCCTGTTGGGCTCCTACGAGCAGTACTTC. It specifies CGALGLLGSYEQYF.

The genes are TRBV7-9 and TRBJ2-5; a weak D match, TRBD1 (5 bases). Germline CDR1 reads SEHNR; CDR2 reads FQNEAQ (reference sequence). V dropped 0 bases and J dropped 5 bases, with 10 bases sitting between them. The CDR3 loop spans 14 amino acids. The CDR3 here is CASSLAGARETQYF. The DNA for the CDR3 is TGTGCCAGCAGCTTAGCTGGGGCGCGGGAGACCCAGTACTTC.

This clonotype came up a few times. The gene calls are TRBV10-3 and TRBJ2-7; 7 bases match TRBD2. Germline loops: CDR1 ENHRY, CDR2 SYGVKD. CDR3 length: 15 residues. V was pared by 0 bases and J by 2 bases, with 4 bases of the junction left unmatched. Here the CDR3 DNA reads TGTGCCATCAGTGAGTCGACCCGGGGGGCCTACGAGCAGTACTTC. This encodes CAISESTRGAYEQYF.

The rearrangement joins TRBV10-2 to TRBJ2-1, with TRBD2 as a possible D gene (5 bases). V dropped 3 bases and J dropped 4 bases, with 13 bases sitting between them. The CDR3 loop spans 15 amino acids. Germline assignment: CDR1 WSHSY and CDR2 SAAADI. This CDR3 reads CASSDRAVRYNEQFF. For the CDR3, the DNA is TGCGCCAGCAGTGATCGAGCGGTTAGGTACAATGAGCAGTTCTTC.

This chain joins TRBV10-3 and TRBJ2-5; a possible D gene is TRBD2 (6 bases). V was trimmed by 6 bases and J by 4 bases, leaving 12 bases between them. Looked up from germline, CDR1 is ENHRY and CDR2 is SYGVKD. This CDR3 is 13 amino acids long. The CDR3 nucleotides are TGTGCCATCAGAGGGGACGGGGGAGAGACCCAGTACTTC. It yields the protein CAIRGDGGETQYF.

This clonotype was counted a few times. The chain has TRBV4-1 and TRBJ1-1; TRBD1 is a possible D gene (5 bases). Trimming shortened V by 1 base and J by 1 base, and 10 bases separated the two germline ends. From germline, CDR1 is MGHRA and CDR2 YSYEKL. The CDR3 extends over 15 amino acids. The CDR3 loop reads CASSQGGVGNTEAFF. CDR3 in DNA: TGCGCCAGCAGCCAAGGAGGGGTAGGGAACACTGAAGCTTTCTTT.

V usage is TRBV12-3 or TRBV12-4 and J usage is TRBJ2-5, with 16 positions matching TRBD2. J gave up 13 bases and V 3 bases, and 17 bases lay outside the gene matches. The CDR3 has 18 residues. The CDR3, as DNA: TGTGCCAGCAGTTTGTTTACCGGGACTAGCGGGAGGGCTATTGGACGGTACTTC. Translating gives CASSLFTGTSGRAIGRYF.

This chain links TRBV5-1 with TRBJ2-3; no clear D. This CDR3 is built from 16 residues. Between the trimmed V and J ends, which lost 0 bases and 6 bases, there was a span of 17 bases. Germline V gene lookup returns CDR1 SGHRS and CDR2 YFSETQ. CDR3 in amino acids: CASSLATIRNADTQYF. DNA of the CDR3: TGCGCCAGCAGCTTGGCCACCATACGGAACGCCGATACGCAGTATTTT.